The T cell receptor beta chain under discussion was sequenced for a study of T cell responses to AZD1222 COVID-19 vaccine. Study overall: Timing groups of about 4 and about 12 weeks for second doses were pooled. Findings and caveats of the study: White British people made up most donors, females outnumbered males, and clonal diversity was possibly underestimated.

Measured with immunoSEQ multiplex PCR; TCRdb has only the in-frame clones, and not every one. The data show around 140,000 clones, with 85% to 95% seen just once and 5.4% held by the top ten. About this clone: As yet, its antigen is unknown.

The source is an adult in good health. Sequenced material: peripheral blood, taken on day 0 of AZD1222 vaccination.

CDR3 loop: CASSLERGAYEQYF. CDR3 sequence (DNA): TGTGCCAGCAGCCTAGAGCGGGGGGCCTACGAGCAGTACTTC. The chain uses TRBV5-4 and TRBJ2-7; 9 nucleotides agree with TRBD2. Germline V lookup: CDR1 SGHNT, CDR2 YYREEE (reference sequence). The CDR3 is made up of 14 amino acids. V shed 4 bases, J shed 2 bases, and the junction held 4 bases outside the gene matches.